This T cell receptor beta chain derives from a study of early T cells in non-severe SARS-CoV-2 infection (dated by TCRdb to 2020 to 2023). Some background on the complete study: Because TCR sequencing was done on bulk RNA from unsorted whole blood, the alpha and beta chains could not be paired.

This was a case-control study nested in a cohort of healthcare workers in London, UK, who had nasopharyngeal swab PCR tests and blood samples taken every week. Healthcare workers were recruited during the week of the UK lockdown, between 23 and 31 March 2020, and followed weekly for up to about 15 weeks. Library generation was performed with 5' RACE. This sample was sequenced with a NextSeq 500. Unique molecular identifiers were attached to individual cDNA molecules in the TCR library protocol so that sequencing error and PCR bias could be corrected. Sequencing covered both TCR alpha and beta chains, and within each sample the abundances of alpha and beta sequences were tightly co-correlated. The authors processed their data as follows. V gene, J gene and CDR3 annotation of TCR sequences was performed with Decombinator V4. Expanded TCRs were defined as changing significantly between any two time points under a Poisson model with p below 0.0001. TCR abundances were normalised to the total number of TCRs sequenced per sample and expressed as counts per million. TRAV1-2 paired with TRAJ12, TRAJ20 or TRAJ33 defined MAIT TCRs, while TRAV10 paired with TRAJ18 defined iNKT TCRs. VDJdb, accessed 1 November 2021, was searched for CMV, EBV and SARS-CoV-2 annotated TCRs, excluding TCRs annotated for multiple antigens. TCRdb handled the public reads itself, with Q25 trimming in fastp and clone calling in MiXCR, and kept productive beta chains. Entries are consolidated by CDR3 protein sequence, retaining the most common genes and DNA. The V and J calls were determined by TCRdb, not by the authors. The sample table records under 140,000 distinct CDR3 sequences; 10% to 15% of these occur just once. Of the sample, around 4.1% falls within the top ten clones.

Turning to this clonotype: It has no known antigen specificity. At one end the junction does not follow the germline gene, possibly because of a read error.

Sequences DFQATT (CDR1) and SNEGSKA (CDR2) are obtained from the germline V gene (reference sequence). Inclusive of the bounding cysteine and phenylalanine, the CDR3 is 13 residues long. Only the CDR3 DNA stays, 39 bases, in frame from base 1. Results the study describes overall, beyond this receptor: Matching against VDJdb was skewed toward anti-spike CD8 responses, likely underestimated virus-specific expansions, and missed private and CD4 specificities.

The chain employs TRBV20-1 and TRBJ1-1, and possibly TRBD1, on 5 matching bases. The source is an adult who was a healthcare worker with PCR-confirmed SARS-CoV-2 infection or an uninfected control (not recorded which). Sample: whole blood, taken at baseline. The CDR3 has the sequence CSAPPNGAYVVLF. DNA sequence: TGCAGTGCCCCGCCCAACGGGGCCTACGTTGTACTTTTT.